This is a list of T cell receptor beta chains from one sample in a study of blood T cell repertoires in COVID-19. Clones were read by immunoSEQ multiplex PCR, and TCRdb kept only the in-frame ones, dropping some. This sample yields approximately 170,000 clones, of which 88% are seen a single time; approximately 2% belongs to the top ten. Sequencing input: peripheral blood. All receptors derive from a man between 50 and 59 years old who had recovered from COVID-19. CDR3s include the opening cysteine and the closing phenylalanine or tryptophan. A D gene is named only where the DNA matches it firmly. Size values are once, few and many counts, or a class for expanded clones, and some rows have none.

D gene: .
CDR3 length: 16
clone size: .
V gene: TRBV7-9
J gene: TRBJ1-6
CDR3 DNA: TGTGCCAGCAGCTTAGCTCGGGGATCCTATAATTCACCCCTCCACTTT
CDR3 protein: CASSLARGSYNSPLHF

D gene: .
CDR3 length: 17
clone size: .
V gene: TRBV28
J gene: TRBJ1-1
CDR3 DNA: TGTGCCAGCATCCTAGGGGGGGGCGGCCGGATGAACACTGAAGCTTTCTTT
CDR3 protein: CASILGGGGRMNTEAFF

D gene: TRBD1
CDR3 length: 17
clone size: .
V gene: TRBV5-4
J gene: TRBJ1-4
CDR3 DNA: TGTGCCAGCAGTTGGGACAGCAACCCTGCAACTAATGAAAAACTGTTTTTT
CDR3 protein: CASSWDSNPATNEKLFF

D gene: .
CDR3 length: 16
clone size: few
V gene: TRBV7-2
J gene: TRBJ1-2
CDR3 DNA: TGTGCCAGCAGCTTCCCCCAGGTTCGAGCTAACTATGGCTACACCTTC
CDR3 protein: CASSFPQVRANYGYTF

D gene: .
CDR3 length: 14
clone size: .
V gene: TRBV5-4
J gene: TRBJ1-2
CDR3 DNA: TGTGCCAGCAGCTTAACGGGACAAAACTATGGCTACACCTTC
CDR3 protein: CASSLTGQNYGYTF

D gene: TRBD1
CDR3 length: 16
clone size: .
V gene: TRBV5-1
J gene: TRBJ1-1
CDR3 DNA: TGCGCCAGCAGCTTGGCCTATGGGACAGGAGTGTCTGAAGCTTTCTTT
CDR3 protein: CASSLAYGTGVSEAFF

D gene: TRBD1
CDR3 length: 14
clone size: .
V gene: TRBV11-2
J gene: TRBJ2-1
CDR3 DNA: TGTGCCAGCAGCTTAGAAGCAGGGGGCAATGAGCAGTTCTTC
CDR3 protein: CASSLEAGGNEQFF

D gene: TRBD1
CDR3 length: 16
clone size: once
V gene: TRBV30
J gene: TRBJ1-6
CDR3 DNA: TGTGCCTGGAGCGACCCTAGGCAGGGGGGACGGTCACCCCTCCACTTT
CDR3 protein: CAWSDPRQGGRSPLHF

D gene: TRBD2
CDR3 length: 16
clone size: .
V gene: TRBV14
J gene: TRBJ2-7
CDR3 DNA: TGTGCCAGCAGCCTGCGACTAGCGGGGCTCTCCTACGAGCAGTACTTC
CDR3 protein: CASSLRLAGLSYEQYF

D gene: .
CDR3 length: 13
clone size: .
V gene: TRBV5-1
J gene: TRBJ1-2
CDR3 DNA: TGCGCCAGCAGCTTGGACAGTAACTATGGCTACACCTTC
CDR3 protein: CASSLDSNYGYTF

D gene: .
CDR3 length: 12
clone size: .
V gene: TRBV10-3
J gene: TRBJ2-7
CDR3 DNA: TGTGCCCTTAGGACAGCATCCTACGAGCAGTACTTC
CDR3 protein: CALRTASYEQYF

D gene: .
CDR3 length: 15
clone size: .
V gene: TRBV9
J gene: TRBJ2-3
CDR3 DNA: TGTGCCAGCAGCGTACTCGAGGGCCGGGCAGATACGCAGTATTTT
CDR3 protein: CASSVLEGRADTQYF

D gene: TRBD2
CDR3 length: 15
clone size: .
V gene: TRBV5-4
J gene: TRBJ2-1
CDR3 DNA: TGTGCCAGCAGCTTGGGACTAGCGGAGACCAATGAGCAGTTCTTC
CDR3 protein: CASSLGLAETNEQFF

D gene: .
CDR3 length: 14
clone size: .
V gene: TRBV6-5
J gene: TRBJ1-2
CDR3 DNA: TGTGCCAGCAGGGGGAGCGGGACTGCCTATGGCTACACCTTC
CDR3 protein: CASRGSGTAYGYTF

D gene: TRBD1
CDR3 length: 16
clone size: .
V gene: TRBV9
J gene: TRBJ1-4
CDR3 DNA: TGTGCCAGCAGTGCCGGGACAGCTAGAACTAATGAAAAACTGTTTTTT
CDR3 protein: CASSAGTARTNEKLFF

D gene: TRBD1
CDR3 length: 12
clone size: once
V gene: TRBV7-2
J gene: TRBJ2-1
CDR3 DNA: TGTGCCAGCAGCCCCCCGGGACAGGGAGAGTTCTTC
CDR3 protein: CASSPPGQGEFF

D gene: .
CDR3 length: 13
clone size: .
V gene: TRBV5-1
J gene: TRBJ1-1
CDR3 DNA: TGCGCCAGCAGCGTATCACAGAACACTGAAGCTTTCTTT
CDR3 protein: CASSVSQNTEAFF

D gene: TRBD2
CDR3 length: 14
clone size: .
V gene: TRBV19
J gene: TRBJ2-5
CDR3 DNA: TGTGCCAGTAGTGCGGGAGGCCGGGATGAGACCCAGTACTTC
CDR3 protein: CASSAGGRDETQYF

D gene: TRBD2
CDR3 length: 18
clone size: .
V gene: TRBV6-1
J gene: TRBJ2-1
CDR3 DNA: TGTGCCAGCAGTGAGATAGAACTTTGGAGGGACTACTACAATGAGCAGTTCTTC
CDR3 protein: CASSEIELWRDYYNEQFF

D gene: TRBD1
CDR3 length: 16
clone size: .
V gene: TRBV9
J gene: TRBJ1-4
CDR3 DNA: TGTGCCAGCAGCACTGACAGGGCGCCCGGAGGTGAAAAACTGTTTTTT
CDR3 protein: CASSTDRAPGGEKLFF

D gene: .
CDR3 length: 15
clone size: .
V gene: TRBV6-5
J gene: TRBJ2-3
CDR3 DNA: TGTGCCAGCAGTTACGGGACTGCTAGCACAGATACGCAGTATTTT
CDR3 protein: CASSYGTASTDTQYF

D gene: .
CDR3 length: 14
clone size: few
V gene: TRBV9
J gene: TRBJ1-6
CDR3 DNA: TGTGCCAGCAGCGTAACGGGTCGGAATTCACCCCTCCACTTT
CDR3 protein: CASSVTGRNSPLHF

D gene: TRBD1
CDR3 length: 14
clone size: .
V gene: TRBV29-1
J gene: TRBJ1-6
CDR3 DNA: TGCAGCGTTTCTATGACAGGGAGCAATTCACCCCTCCACTTT
CDR3 protein: CSVSMTGSNSPLHF

D gene: .
CDR3 length: 14
clone size: .
V gene: TRBV5-6
J gene: TRBJ2-7
CDR3 DNA: TGTGCCAGCAGTCCCCGGTCCGGTGCCTACGAGCAGTACTTC
CDR3 protein: CASSPRSGAYEQYF

D gene: TRBD1
CDR3 length: 15
clone size: .
V gene: TRBV18
J gene: TRBJ1-2
CDR3 DNA: TGTGCCAGCTCACCACCGGACAGGGCAGCCTATGGCTACACCTTC
CDR3 protein: CASSPPDRAAYGYTF

D gene: .
CDR3 length: 16
clone size: few
V gene: TRBV28
J gene: TRBJ2-1
CDR3 DNA: TGTGCCAGCAGTAGGGGATCCCCCACAACCTACAATGAGCAGTTCTTC
CDR3 protein: CASSRGSPTTYNEQFF

D gene: TRBD2
CDR3 length: 16
clone size: .
V gene: TRBV20-1
J gene: TRBJ2-1
CDR3 DNA: TGCAGTGCTAGTGGTTTGCGGGAGAGCTCCTACAATGAGCAGTTCTTC
CDR3 protein: CSASGLRESSYNEQFF

D gene: .
CDR3 length: 14
clone size: few
V gene: TRBV7-2
J gene: TRBJ1-2
CDR3 DNA: TGTGCCAGCAGCTTATATTGGGACACCTATGGCTACACCTTC
CDR3 protein: CASSLYWDTYGYTF

D gene: TRBD1
CDR3 length: 14
clone size: .
V gene: TRBV28
J gene: TRBJ2-5
CDR3 DNA: TGTGCCAGCAGTTTGGACAGGGGATTAGAGACCCAGTACTTC
CDR3 protein: CASSLDRGLETQYF

D gene: TRBD2
CDR3 length: 15
clone size: .
V gene: TRBV6-5
J gene: TRBJ2-3
CDR3 DNA: TGTGCCAGCATTATAGCGAGCGGGAGGGCAGATACGCAGTATTTT
CDR3 protein: CASIIASGRADTQYF

D gene: .
CDR3 length: 14
clone size: .
V gene: TRBV14
J gene: TRBJ1-4
CDR3 DNA: TGTGCCAGCAGCCAAGGGACATGGGATGAAAAACTGTTTTTT
CDR3 protein: CASSQGTWDEKLFF

D gene: .
CDR3 length: 14
clone size: once
V gene: TRBV28
J gene: TRBJ1-5
CDR3 DNA: TGTGCCAGCAGTTTACGGGGGGTAGGTCAGCCCCAGCATTTT
CDR3 protein: CASSLRGVGQPQHF

D gene: .
CDR3 length: 14
clone size: .
V gene: TRBV6-2/TRBV6-3
J gene: TRBJ1-1
CDR3 DNA: TGTGCCAGCAGTTACAAGCGACTAGATTCTGAAGCTTTCTTT
CDR3 protein: CASSYKRLDSEAFF